This TCR beta chain was identified during a study of CD8 T cells in ankylosing spondylitis. Findings and limits, study-wide: Reportedly, matched ankylosing spondylitis synovial fluid was significantly enriched for disease-linked clones.

MiXCR was run by TCRdb on the 5' RACE reads, yielding one entry per CDR3 protein. The sample includes about 130,000 distinct CDR3 sequences, 7% to 10% of them seen just once. This clonotype was seen many times. Its cognate antigen is unknown. After removal of 2 bases from V and 5 bases from J, the junction contained 6 bases not matched to a gene. The CDR3 totals 15 residues. Source material: blood, either unsorted or a sorted T cell fraction (not recorded which). The TCR originated in a male donor with ankylosing spondylitis or in good health (not recorded which). This rearrangement joins TRBV12-3 or TRBV12-4 to TRBJ1-1, with 9 bases identical to TRBD1. The CDR3 DNA reads TGTGCCAGCAGTTTATCGGACAGGGGCTCTACTGAAGCTTTCTTT. Translation gives CASSLSDRGSTEAFF.